This entry lists 4 T cell receptor beta chains sequenced from one sample in a study of T cell changes during pregnancy in multiple sclerosis. Measured with immunoSEQ multiplex PCR; TCRdb has only the in-frame clones, and not every one. The repertoire holds about 79,000 clones, just under 95% seen once, with around 0.75% in the top ten. The sequenced sample was peripheral blood, obtained in the second trimester of pregnancy. The source of these receptors is a female donor in good health, enrolled as a control in a pregnancy study.

The J gene is TRBJ1-6, the V gene TRBV7-9; D might be TRBD1 (5 bases). The germline gives CDR1 SEHNR, CDR2 FQNEAQ (reference sequence). The V and J ends lost 4 bases and 10 bases respectively, with 17 bases between them. The CDR3 contains 15 residues. CDR3 loop: CASSSGHDAVSPLHF. The CDR3 bases are TGTGCCAGCAGCTCCGGACATGACGCGGTCTCACCCCTCCACTTT.

The chain links TRBV10-3 to TRBJ1-2, with a weak D call TRBD1 (6 bases). CDR3 size: 16 residues. Germline lookup yields CDR1 ENHRY and CDR2 SYGVKD. The ends were cut back, 2 bases at V and 0 bases at J, with 13 bases in the middle. CDR3 sequence: CAISERAGEANYGYTF. CDR3 nucleotides: TGTGCCATCAGTGAGCGGGCAGGGGAAGCTAACTATGGCTACACCTTC.

This sequence joins TRBV29-1 and TRBJ2-7, with D maybe TRBD2 (6 bases). Trimming took 6 bases from V and 0 from J, leaving 12 bases between them. This CDR3 comprises 13 residues. Per the germline V gene, CDR1 is SQVTM and CDR2 is ANQGSEA. Written as DNA, the CDR3 is TGCAGCGTGATCGTGGGGGGCTCCTACGAGCAGTACTTC. It translates to CSVIVGGSYEQYF.

CDR3: CASSLVASEAFF. The CDR3 DNA reads as TGTGCCAGCAGCTTGGTGGCCTCTGAAGCTTTCTTT. The chain combines TRBV5-4 with TRBJ1-1; D ambiguous. Trimming removed 0 bases at V and 6 bases at J, with 6 bases between. The germline V gene has CDR1 SGHNT and CDR2 YYREEE (reference sequence). The CDR3 totals 12 residues.